This TCR beta chain was captured in a study of T cell responses to AZD1222 COVID-19 vaccine. Libraries were prepared by immunoSEQ multiplex PCR; TCRdb keeps only in-frame clonotypes and omits some of them. Of 160,000 or so clones listed, about 91% are singletons. To note about this clone: The antigen is not known.

The study, taken as a whole, reports: Repertoires in all cases were sampled only once the peak T cell response had passed.

Germline-derived CDR1 and CDR2 are SGHRS and YFSETQ. The CDR3 extends over 16 amino acids. The V segment lost 4 bases and the J segment 5 bases; nucleotides outside the gene matches: 10. The specimen comprised peripheral blood, sampled on day 0 of AZD1222 vaccination. This clonotype was obtained from an adult in good health. The chain combines TRBV5-1 with TRBJ1-1, with TRBD1 matching 11 bases. CDR3 sequence: CASSKGQGALGTEAFF. For the CDR3, the DNA is TGCGCCAGCAGCAAAGGACAGGGGGCGTTGGGAACTGAAGCTTTCTTT.